One sample yielded the 28 T cell receptor beta chains listed below, sequenced in a study of blood T cell repertoires in COVID-19. TCRdb keeps only in-frame clones here, not all; method: immunoSEQ multiplex PCR. This table holds 300,000 to 400,000 clones, almost 90% found once. The sample was peripheral blood. These receptors were obtained from a woman in her 70s with COVID-19, enrolled during active disease.

This clone was picked up one time. The chain is built from TRBV11-2 and TRBJ1-2; D is undetermined. The CDR3 covers 13 residues. Germline V gene lookup returns CDR1 SGHAT and CDR2 FQNNGV. Trimming removed 1 base from V and 7 bases from J, with 10 bases in between. CDR3: CASSLAHLRGYTF. Here the CDR3 DNA reads TGTGCCAGCAGCTTAGCCCATCTACGTGGCTACACCTTC.

J is TRBJ2-1 and V is TRBV3-1 (or the pseudogene TRBV3-2), with 7 bases fitting TRBD1. V shed 6 bases and J 8 bases; nucleotides not matched to a gene: 1. Per the germline V gene, CDR1 is LGHDT and CDR2 is YNNKEL (reference sequence). The CDR3 loop spans 11 amino acids. The CDR3 is CASRGGYEQFF. CDR3 nucleotide sequence: TGTGCCAGCAGAGGGGGCTATGAGCAGTTCTTC.

This clone occurred once. The chain recombines TRBV6-5 with TRBJ1-1; 7 nucleotides line up with TRBD1. The germline V gene encodes CDR1 MNHEY and CDR2 SVGAGI. The CDR3 has 15 amino acids. J gave up 1 base and V 6 bases, and 8 bases lay outside the gene matches. The CDR3 protein is CASSIGGAGNTEAFF. The DNA for the CDR3 is TGTGCCAGCAGCATAGGGGGCGCGGGGAACACTGAAGCTTTCTTT.

Points on this clone: Germline is not matched at one junction end, which may reflect a read error. This chain's CDR3 is CASSQYKRPF. DNA of the CDR3: TGCGCCAGCAGTCAATATAAGAGGCCCTTC. The gene calls are TRBV23-1 and TRBJ1-2; D ambiguous. TRBV23-1 is reported as an ORF; its role is uncertain. This CDR3 spans 10 amino acids.

The table lists this clone with a count of one. The chain recombines TRBV5-1 with TRBJ2-1; TRBD2 matches at 8 bases. CDR1 and CDR2 (germline): SGHRS, YFSETQ. The CDR3 is 15 amino acids. With V trimmed by 4 bases and J by 7 bases, 10 bases remained unmatched. CDR3 sequence reads: CASSPGRGGGNEQFF. CDR3 nucleotides: TGCGCCAGCAGCCCGGGACGGGGGGGCGGTAATGAGCAGTTCTTC.

This sequence joins TRBV28 and TRBJ1-2, with D uncertain. Per germline, CDR1 MDHEN and CDR2 SYDVKM. This CDR3 is built from 11 residues. Trimming shortened V by 4 bases and J by 7 bases, and 7 bases separated the two germline ends. DNA of the CDR3: TGTGCCAGCAGTTATTTCGGTGGCTACACCTTC. Its protein product is CASSYFGGYTF.

The CDR3 DNA reads as TGTGCCTGGAGCGGGGGACAGGGGGCTCGCCAGCCCCAGCATTTT. It encodes CAWSGGQGARQPQHF. The genes are TRBV30 and TRBJ1-5; TRBD1 matches at 12 bases. CDR1 GTSNPN and CDR2 SVGIG come from the germline V gene (reference sequence). The CDR3 extends over 15 amino acids. After removal of 3 bases from V and 7 bases from J, the junction contained 7 bases not matched to a gene. The full variable domain, completed using reference TRBV30 and TRBJ1-5, is SQTIHQWPATLVQPVGSPLSLECTVEGTSNPNLYWYRQAAGRGLQLLFYSVGIGQISSEVPQNLSASRPQDRQFILSSKKLLLSDSGFYLCAWSGGQGARQPQHFGDGTRLSIL.

The V call is TRBV3-1 (or the pseudogene TRBV3-2), the J call TRBJ2-1; a weak D match, TRBD2 (7 bases). The CDR3 extends over 16 amino acids. V was shortened by 2 bases and J by 0 bases, with 11 bases between the two germline ends. CDR1 LGHDT and CDR2 YNNKEL come from the germline V gene (reference sequence). CDR3 DNA: TGTGCCAGCAGCCAATTGAGGGGGGGCTCCTACAATGAGCAGTTCTTC. This gives the protein CASSQLRGGSYNEQFF.

The chain is built from TRBV18 and TRBJ1-1; D perhaps matches TRBD1 (6 bases). The V gene lost 4 bases and the J gene lost 1 base, with 7 bases spanning the gap. The germline V gene has CDR1 KGHSH and CDR2 LQKENI. CDR3 length: 13 residues. The CDR3 spells CASSQGQNTEAFF. The CDR3 DNA is TGTGCCAGCTCACAGGGACAGAACACTGAAGCTTTCTTT.

The rearrangement uses TRBV7-2 and TRBJ2-5, with 10 bases fitting TRBD2. CDR3 size: 17 residues. Germline V gene sequence: CDR1 SGHTA, CDR2 FQGNSA. The trim removed 1 base at V and 1 base at J, leaving 6 bases unmatched. Written as DNA, the CDR3 is TGTGCCAGCAGCTTAGACTGGAGACTAGCGGGCCAAGAGACCCAGTACTTC. It encodes CASSLDWRLAGQETQYF.

The chain is built from TRBV7-3 and TRBJ2-2; a weak D match, TRBD1 (6 bases). V was shortened by 5 bases and J by 6 bases, with 13 bases between the two germline ends. CDR1 is SGHTA and CDR2 is FQGTGA in the germline V gene. The CDR3 consists of 14 residues. The CDR3 region is CASSPSGVSGELFF. The CDR3 nucleotides read TGTGCCAGCAGCCCATCAGGGGTTTCCGGGGAGCTGTTTTTT. The variable domain in full, completed from reference TRBV7-3 and TRBJ2-2, reads GAGVSQTPSNKVTEKGKYVELRCDPISGHTALYWYRQSLGQGPEFLIYFQGTGAADDSGLPNDRFFAVRPEGSVSTLKIQRTERGDSAVYLCASSPSGVSGELFFGEGSRLTVL.

This clone was counted between two and nine times. The V and J genes are TRBV11-2 and TRBJ1-1, with TRBD1 matching over 8 bases. Germline assignment: CDR1 SGHAT and CDR2 FQNNGV. Germline trimming cut 5 bases from V and 1 base from J; bases unmatched to any gene: 3. CDR3 size: 14 residues. The chain's CDR3 is CASSEDRANTEAFF. CDR3 DNA sequence: TGTGCCAGCAGCGAGGACAGGGCGAACACTGAAGCTTTCTTT.

The chain couples TRBV6-6 to TRBJ2-1, with D tentatively TRBD1 (6 bases). Germline values: CDR1 MNHNY, CDR2 SVGAGI (reference sequence). This CDR3 is built from 14 residues. V dropped 5 bases and J dropped 7 bases, with 15 bases sitting between them. The CDR3 coding sequence is TGTGCCAGCAGTCCCCCTGCAGGGGCGAATGAGCAGTTCTTC. The encoded protein is CASSPPAGANEQFF.

This chain joins TRBV27 and TRBJ2-1, with 9 bases lining up with TRBD2. Germline CDR1 is MNHEY and CDR2 is SMNVEV (reference sequence). After removal of 2 bases from V and 2 bases from J, the junction contained 4 bases not matched to a gene. The CDR3 has 16 residues. The CDR3 nucleotides read TGTGCCAGCAGTTTAGGGCGGGGGGGAACCTACAATGAGCAGTTCTTC. Protein: CASSLGRGGTYNEQFF.

V gene TRBV7-6 combines with J gene TRBJ2-1; 9 bases line up with TRBD2. The trim removed 5 bases at V and 7 bases at J, leaving 15 bases unmatched. Germline CDR1 and CDR2: SGHVS and FNYEAQ. The CDR3 length is 17 residues. The CDR3 sequence is CASSPAQAGGVWNEQFF. The CDR3 DNA sequence: TGTGCCAGCAGCCCAGCCCAAGCGGGGGGCGTATGGAATGAGCAGTTCTTC.

The CDR3 is CASRSGRGKFF. The CDR3 DNA sequence: TGTGCCAGTAGATCGGGGCGGGGGAAGTTCTTC. This chain links TRBV19 with TRBJ2-1, with TRBD2 matching over 7 bases. Germline CDR1 LNHDA, CDR2 SQIVND (reference sequence). V lost 6 bases to trimming and J lost 14 bases; unmatched junction nucleotides: 7. The CDR3 length is 11 residues. The variable domain in full, completed from reference TRBV19 and TRBJ2-1, reads DGGITQSPKYLFRKEGQNVTLSCEQNLNHDAMYWYRQDPGQGLRLIYYSQIVNDFQKGDIAEGYSVSREKKESFPLTVTSAQKNPTAFYLCASRSGRGKFFGPGTRLTVL.

The chain carries TRBV6-5 and TRBJ1-4, with D tentatively TRBD1 (5 bases). This CDR3 comprises 13 residues. V was clipped by 11 bases and J by 3 bases, with 13 bases between them. From germline, CDR1 is MNHEY and CDR2 SVGAGI. The CDR3 loop reads CAARGISNEKLFF. Here the CDR3 DNA reads TGTGCCGCCCGGGGGATATCTAATGAAAAACTGTTTTTT.

This chain connects TRBV28 to TRBJ1-5; the match to TRBD1 covers 7 bases. Germline assignment: CDR1 MDHEN and CDR2 SYDVKM. V lost 6 bases to trimming and J lost 7 bases; unmatched junction nucleotides: 15. The CDR3 is 16 residues long. CDR3 in DNA: TGTGCCAGCAGCCGAAACCTTGGAGGGGGCGAACAGCCCCAGCATTTT. Amino acid sequence: CASSRNLGGGEQPQHF.

In its sample, this clone was seen once. This sequence joins TRBV27 and TRBJ2-7; 8 nucleotides line up with TRBD1. This CDR3 has 15 amino acids. CDR1 is MNHEY and CDR2 is SMNVEV in the germline V gene (reference sequence). V shed 5 bases, J shed 7 bases, and the junction held 13 bases outside the gene matches. CDR3 in DNA: TGTGCCAGCAGTCCTGGACAGGGCAGATTAGGAGAGCAGTACTTC. Its protein product is CASSPGQGRLGEQYF.

The chain is built from TRBV5-1 and TRBJ2-7, with D tentatively TRBD1 (5 bases). V was trimmed by 0 bases and J by 6 bases, leaving 13 bases between them. Per germline, CDR1 SGHRS and CDR2 YFSETQ. The CDR3 covers 14 residues. The CDR3 loop reads CASSLAGILSEQYF. The CDR3 coding sequence is TGCGCCAGCAGCTTGGCAGGGATTTTAAGCGAGCAGTACTTC.

The chain joins TRBV11-2 to TRBJ2-7; D might be TRBD2 (7 bases). The CDR3 consists of 15 residues. Germline loops: CDR1 SGHAT, CDR2 FQNNGV. The ends were cut back, 2 bases at V and 2 bases at J, with 13 bases in the middle. The CDR3 reads CASSLHFGGPYEQYF. Written as DNA, the CDR3 is TGTGCCAGCAGCTTACACTTCGGGGGGCCCTACGAGCAGTACTTC.

The chain employs TRBV27 and TRBJ2-3, with a tentative D call TRBD2 (5 bases). V was clipped by 5 bases and J by 2 bases, with 14 bases between them. Germline V lookup: CDR1 MNHEY, CDR2 SMNVEV (reference sequence). This CDR3 has 15 amino acids. Written as DNA, the CDR3 is TGTGCCAGCAGTCCCTTCCGGGGAGACACAGATACGCAGTATTTT. This encodes CASSPFRGDTDTQYF.

The chain employs TRBV5-1 and TRBJ2-3; TRBD1 might be the D (5 bases). The CDR3 is 14 amino acids. Germline V gene data show CDR1 as SGHRS and CDR2 as YFSETQ. V lost 0 bases and J 2 bases, leaving 7 bases between the germline ends. CDR3 loop: CASSLEGYTDTQYF. DNA for the CDR3: TGCGCCAGCAGCTTGGAGGGGTACACAGATACGCAGTATTTT.

Notes on this clone: This CDR3 is also generated by other DNA sequences in the sample. The V call is TRBV2, the J call TRBJ1-1; D unresolved. This CDR3 contains 13 residues. Germline loops: CDR1 SNHLY, CDR2 FYNNEI. Trimming left V 6 bases short and J 0 bases short, with 8 bases between. The DNA of the CDR3 is TGTGCCAGCAGGGACTCCCTGAACACTGAAGCTTTCTTT. It specifies CASRDSLNTEAFF.

The chain is built from TRBV5-1 and TRBJ1-4; perhaps TRBD1 as D (5 bases). The CDR3 contains 13 residues. Germline loops: CDR1 SGHRS, CDR2 YFSETQ. Deletions cut 0 bases from V and 5 bases from J, with 5 bases between. The CDR3 sequence is CASSLAGNEKLFF. The DNA of the CDR3 is TGCGCCAGCAGCTTGGCAGGGAATGAAAAACTGTTTTTT.

V and J are TRBV21-1 and TRBJ2-7; the tabulated D call, TRBD1, remains unverified against the DNA. TRBV21-1 is an annotated pseudogene. The CDR3 covers 13 residues. The CDR3 DNA reads TGTGCCAGCAGGGGACAGGGGCTTTACGAGCAGTACTTC. Its translation: CASRGQGLYEQYF.

The CDR3 loop reads CASGFDRNTEAFF. Written as DNA, the CDR3 is TGTGCTAGTGGTTTTGACAGGAACACTGAAGCTTTCTTT. The chain combines TRBV12-5 with TRBJ1-1, with a tentative D call TRBD1 (5 bases). CDR3 length: 13 residues. Trimming pared 3 bases from V and 1 base from J, leaving 6 bases between. From germline, CDR1 is LGHNT and CDR2 FRNRAP.

The chain carries TRBV4-1 and TRBJ1-5; possibly TRBD1 for D (5 bases). CDR1 is MGHRA, CDR2 YSYEKL, per germline. The CDR3 contains 13 residues. V was shortened by 4 bases and J by 6 bases, with 10 bases between the two germline ends. In DNA, the CDR3 is TGCGCCAGCAGCCCCCAGGGCGGTCAGCCCCAGCATTTT. This codes for CASSPQGGQPQHF.